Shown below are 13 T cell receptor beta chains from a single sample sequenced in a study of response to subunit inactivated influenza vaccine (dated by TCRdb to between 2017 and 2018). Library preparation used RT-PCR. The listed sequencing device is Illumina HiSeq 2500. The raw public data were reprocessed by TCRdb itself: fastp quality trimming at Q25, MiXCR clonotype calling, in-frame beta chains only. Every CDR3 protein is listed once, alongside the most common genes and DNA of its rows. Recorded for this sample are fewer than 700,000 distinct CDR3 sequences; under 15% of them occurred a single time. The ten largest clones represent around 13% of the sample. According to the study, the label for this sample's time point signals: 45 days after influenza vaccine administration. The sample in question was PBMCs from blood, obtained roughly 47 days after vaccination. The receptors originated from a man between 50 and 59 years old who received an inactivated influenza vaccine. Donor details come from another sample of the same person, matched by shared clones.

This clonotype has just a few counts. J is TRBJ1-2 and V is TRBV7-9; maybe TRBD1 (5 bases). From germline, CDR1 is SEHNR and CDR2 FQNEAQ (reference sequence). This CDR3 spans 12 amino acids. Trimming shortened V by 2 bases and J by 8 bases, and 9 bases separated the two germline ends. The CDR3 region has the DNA TGTGCCAGCAGCTTACGGGGGGACGGCTACACCTTC. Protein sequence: CASSLRGDGYTF. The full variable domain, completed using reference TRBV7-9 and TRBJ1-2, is DTGVSQNPRHKITKRGQNVTFRCDPISEHNRLYWYRQTLGQGPEFLTYFQNEAQLEKSRLLSDRFSAERPKGSFSTLEIQRTEQGDSAMYLCASSLRGDGYTFGSGTRLTVV.

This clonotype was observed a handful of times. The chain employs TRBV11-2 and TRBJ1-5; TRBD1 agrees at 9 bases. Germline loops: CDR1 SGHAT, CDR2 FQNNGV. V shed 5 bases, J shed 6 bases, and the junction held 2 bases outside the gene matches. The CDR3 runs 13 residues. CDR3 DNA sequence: TGTGCCAGCAGCAGGGACAGGGCTCAGCCCCAGCATTTT. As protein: CASSRDRAQPQHF.

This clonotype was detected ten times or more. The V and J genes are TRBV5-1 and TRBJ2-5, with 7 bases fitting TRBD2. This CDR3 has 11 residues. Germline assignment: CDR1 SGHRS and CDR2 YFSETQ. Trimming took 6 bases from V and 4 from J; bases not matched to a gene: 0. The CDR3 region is CASTGGETQYF. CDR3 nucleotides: TGCGCCAGCACGGGGGGAGAGACCCAGTACTTC. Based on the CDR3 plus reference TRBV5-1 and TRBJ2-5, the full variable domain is KAGVTQTPRYLIKTRGQQVTLSCSPISGHRSVSWYQQTPGQGLQFLFEYFSETQRNKGNFPGRFSGRQFSNSRSEMNVSTLELGDSALYLCASTGGETQYFGPGTRLLVL.

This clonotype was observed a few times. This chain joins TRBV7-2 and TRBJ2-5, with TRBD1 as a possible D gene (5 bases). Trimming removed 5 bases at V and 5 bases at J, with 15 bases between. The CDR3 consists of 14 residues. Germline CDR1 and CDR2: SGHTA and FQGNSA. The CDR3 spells CASSALGRAETQYF. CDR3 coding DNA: TGTGCCAGCAGCGCCCTCGGCAGGGCGGAGACCCAGTACTTC.

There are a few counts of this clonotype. CDR3 loop: CASSLVTLASEAFF. CDR3 bases: TGTGCCAGCAGCTTGGTTACCTTGGCTTCTGAAGCTTTCTTT. The chain uses TRBV5-5 and TRBJ1-1; D not resolved. The V end lost 0 bases, the J end lost 6 bases, and 12 bases lay between the germline ends. Germline CDR1 SGHKS, CDR2 YYEKEE (reference sequence). This CDR3 spans 14 amino acids. The full variable domain, rest sourced from reference TRBV5-5 and TRBJ1-1, is DAGVTQSPTHLIKTRGQQVTLRCSPISGHKSVSWYQQVLGQGPQFIFQYYEKEERGRGNFPDRFSARQFPNYSSELNVNALLLGDSALYLCASSLVTLASEAFFGQGTRLTVV.

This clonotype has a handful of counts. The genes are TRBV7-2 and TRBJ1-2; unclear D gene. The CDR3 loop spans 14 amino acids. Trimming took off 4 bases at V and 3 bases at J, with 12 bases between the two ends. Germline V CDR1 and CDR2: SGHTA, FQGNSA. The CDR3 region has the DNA TGTGCCAGCAGCTCGCGGGCGTCGGACTATGGCTACACCTTC. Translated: CASSSRASDYGYTF.

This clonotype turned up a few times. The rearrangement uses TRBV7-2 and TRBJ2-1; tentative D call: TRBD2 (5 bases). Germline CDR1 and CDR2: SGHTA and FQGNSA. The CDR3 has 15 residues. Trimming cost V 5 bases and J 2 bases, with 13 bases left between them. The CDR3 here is CASSPKAVAYNEQFF. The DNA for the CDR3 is TGTGCCAGCAGCCCAAAAGCGGTTGCCTACAATGAGCAGTTCTTC. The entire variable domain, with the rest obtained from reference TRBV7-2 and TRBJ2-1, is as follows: GAGVSQSPSNKVTEKGKDVELRCDPISGHTALYWYRQSLGQGLEFLIYFQGNSAPDKSGLPSDRFSAERTGGSVSTLTIQRTQQEDSAVYLCASSPKAVAYNEQFFGPGTRLTVL.

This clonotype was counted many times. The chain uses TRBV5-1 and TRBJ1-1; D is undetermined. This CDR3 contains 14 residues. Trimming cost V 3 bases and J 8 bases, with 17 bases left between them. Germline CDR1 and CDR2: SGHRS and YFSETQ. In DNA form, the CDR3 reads TGCGCCAGCAGCTCCGATACCTCCGTGGGGGAAGCTTTCTTT. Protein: CASSSDTSVGEAFF.

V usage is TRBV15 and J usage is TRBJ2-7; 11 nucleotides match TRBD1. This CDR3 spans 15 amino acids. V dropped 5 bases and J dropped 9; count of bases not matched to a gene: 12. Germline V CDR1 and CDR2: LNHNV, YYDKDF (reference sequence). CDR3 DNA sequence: TGTGCCACCAGCCGGGACAGGGGGATCACTACGAGGCAGTACTTC. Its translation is CATSRDRGITTRQYF.

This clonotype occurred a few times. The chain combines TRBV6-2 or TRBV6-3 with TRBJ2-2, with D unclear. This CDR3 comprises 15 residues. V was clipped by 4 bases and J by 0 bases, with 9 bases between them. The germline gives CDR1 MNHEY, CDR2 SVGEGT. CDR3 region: CASSLLRPNTGELFF. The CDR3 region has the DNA TGTGCCAGCAGTTTATTGCGGCCGAACACCGGGGAGCTGTTTTTT.

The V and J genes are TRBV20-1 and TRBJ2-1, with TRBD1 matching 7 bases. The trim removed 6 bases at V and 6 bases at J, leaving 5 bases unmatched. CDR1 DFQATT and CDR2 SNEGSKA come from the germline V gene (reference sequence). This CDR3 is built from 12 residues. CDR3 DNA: TGCAGTGCCGACAGGGTGCGCAATGAGCAGTTCTTC. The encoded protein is CSADRVRNEQFF.

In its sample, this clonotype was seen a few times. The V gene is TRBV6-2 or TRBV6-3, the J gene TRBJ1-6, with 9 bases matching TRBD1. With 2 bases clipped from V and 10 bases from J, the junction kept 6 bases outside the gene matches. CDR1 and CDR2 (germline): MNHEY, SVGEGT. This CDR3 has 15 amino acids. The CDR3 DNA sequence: TGTGCCAGCAGTTACGGCCCGGACAGGGGCTCACCCCTCCACTTT. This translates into CASSYGPDRGSPLHF.

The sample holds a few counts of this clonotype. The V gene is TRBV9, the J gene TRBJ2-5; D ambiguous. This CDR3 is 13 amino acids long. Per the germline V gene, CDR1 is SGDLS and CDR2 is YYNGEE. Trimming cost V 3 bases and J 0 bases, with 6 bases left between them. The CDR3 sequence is CASSGKYQETQYF. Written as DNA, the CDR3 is TGTGCCAGCAGCGGAAAGTACCAAGAGACCCAGTACTTC. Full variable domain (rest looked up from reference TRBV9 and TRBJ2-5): DSGVTQTPKHLITATGQRVTLRCSPRSGDLSVYWYQQSLDQGLQFLIQYYNGEERAKGNILERFSAQQFPDLHSELNLSSLELGDSALYFCASSGKYQETQYFGPGTRLLVL.